These 6 T cell receptor beta chains share one sample of origin, sequenced in a study of long-term antiretroviral therapy in people with HIV. The libraries were made with immunoSEQ v3.0 at survey level. Generated by immunoSEQ multiplex PCR, the TCRdb table keeps only in-frame clones and is missing some. This table has under 30,000 clones, over 65% appearing once. The sample in question was unsorted PBMCs, obtained 4.4 years after starting antiretroviral therapy. The receptors were sampled from a man under 40 with HIV.

The rearrangement uses TRBV5-5 and TRBJ1-4, with D tentatively TRBD1 (6 bases). The CDR3 runs to 15 residues. Germline-derived CDR1 and CDR2 are SGHKS and YYEKEE (reference sequence). Trimming shortened V by 0 bases and J by 6 bases, and 12 bases separated the two germline ends. Written as DNA, the CDR3 is TGTGCCAGCAGCTTGGATGAGTACAGGGATGAAAAACTGTTTTTT. Amino acid sequence: CASSLDEYRDEKLFF.

This chain links TRBV10-3 with TRBJ1-1, with D unresolved. Germline V gene data show CDR1 as ENHRY and CDR2 as SYGVKD. This CDR3 spans 14 amino acids. The V end was cut by 3 bases, the J end by 4 bases, with 12 bases between. CDR3 sequence (DNA): TGTGCCATCAGTGACGACGGACTGGGCACTGAAGCTTTCTTT. The encoded protein is CAISDDGLGTEAFF.

The J gene is TRBJ2-7, the V gene TRBV9; TRBD2 matches 7 bases. This CDR3 has 17 residues. In germline, CDR1 is SGDLS, CDR2 YYNGEE. V shed 0 bases, J shed 5 bases, and the junction held 14 bases outside the gene matches. CDR3 region: CASSVGARVGGPNEQYF. In nucleotides, the CDR3 is TGTGCCAGCAGCGTAGGAGCCAGAGTGGGAGGGCCCAACGAGCAGTACTTC. The whole variable domain, filled in from reference TRBV9 and TRBJ2-7, reads DSGVTQTPKHLITATGQRVTLRCSPRSGDLSVYWYQQSLDQGLQFLIQYYNGEERAKGNILERFSAQQFPDLHSELNLSSLELGDSALYFCASSVGARVGGPNEQYFGPGTRLTVT.

This clone was detected only a few times. The gene calls are TRBV5-1 and TRBJ1-2; TRBD1 might be the D (5 bases). Trimming shortened V by 4 bases and J by 8 bases, and 15 bases separated the two germline ends. Germline-derived CDR1 and CDR2 are SGHRS and YFSETQ. This CDR3 is built from 13 residues. The CDR3 loop reads CASSAGRPGGYTF. CDR3 sequence (DNA): TGCGCCAGCAGCGCGGGACGTCCTGGGGGCTACACCTTC.

This clone was counted a few times. This CDR3 is also generated by other DNA sequences in the sample. The V call is TRBV4-1, the J call TRBJ2-7, with D maybe TRBD2 (5 bases). The CDR3 has 12 amino acids. V lost 4 bases and J 6 bases, leaving 10 bases between the germline ends. In germline, CDR1 is MGHRA, CDR2 YSYEKL. CDR3 in DNA: TGCGCCAGCAGCCCCGGGGTAGGCGAGCAGTACTTC. It encodes CASSPGVGEQYF.

The chain employs TRBV29-1 and TRBJ1-5; TRBD1 is a possible D gene (6 bases). The CDR3 is 15 residues long. Trimming cost V 4 bases and J 2 bases, with 15 bases left between them. Germline CDR1 SQVTM, CDR2 ANQGSEA. Here the CDR3 DNA reads TGCAGCGTTGTATGGGAGACAGGAGGCAATCAGCCCCAGCATTTT. Its protein is CSVVWETGGNQPQHF.